This record covers a single TCR beta chain. This clonotype was detected a few times. Its target antigen remains unknown. Base qualities were left out, and no much larger clone turns up one base away. The V and J ends are trimmed by 6 bases and 1 base, leaving 10 bases between them. Including cysteine and phenylalanine, the CDR3 has 15 amino acids. The retained sequence is limited to the CDR3, 45 bases, with the frame set at the first base. This entry comes from a study of T-cell reconstitution after alpha-beta-depleted transplantation in children (dated by TCRdb to about 2016). Regarding the complete study: T-cell immune reconstitution after TCRalphabeta/CD19-depleted allogeneic hematopoietic cell transplantation in children was quantitatively tracked in the study by means of TCR repertoire profiling.

Library preparation used PCR. Reads for this sample came from an Illumina HiSeq 2500. TCR library preparation used molecular barcoding, with unique molecular identifiers applied to normalize quantification of the TCRbeta repertoire. TCRdb handled the public reads itself, with Q25 trimming in fastp and clone calling in MiXCR, and kept productive beta chains. A single entry per CDR3 protein holds the most common genes and DNA from its merged rows. The sample table contains about 270,000 distinct CDR3 sequences; only one count was recorded for 9.5% to 10% of them. Of the sample, over 9% falls within the top ten clones.

The chain couples TRBV12-3 or TRBV12-4 to TRBJ2-6; the D segment cannot be called with confidence. This receptor was taken from a human donor who donated a stem cell graft to a child with SCID. The starting material was PBMCs from the stem cell graft donor, obtained from the stem cell graft. The CDR3 protein is CASRLVGSGANVLTF. The DNA sequence is as follows: TGTGCCAGCAGACTTGTAGGGTCTGGGGCCAACGTCCTGACTTTC.